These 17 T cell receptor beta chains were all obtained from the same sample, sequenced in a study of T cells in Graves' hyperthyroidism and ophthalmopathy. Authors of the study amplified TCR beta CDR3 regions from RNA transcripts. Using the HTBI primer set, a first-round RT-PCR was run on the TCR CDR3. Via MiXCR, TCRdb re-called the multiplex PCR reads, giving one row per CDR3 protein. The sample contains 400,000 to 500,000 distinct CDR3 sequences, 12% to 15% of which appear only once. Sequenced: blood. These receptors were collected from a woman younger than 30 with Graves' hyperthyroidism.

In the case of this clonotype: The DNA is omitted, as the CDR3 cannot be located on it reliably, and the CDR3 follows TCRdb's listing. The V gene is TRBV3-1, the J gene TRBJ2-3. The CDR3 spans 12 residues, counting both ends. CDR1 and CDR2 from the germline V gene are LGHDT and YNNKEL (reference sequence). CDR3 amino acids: CASSQIPLQQYF.

The CDR3 protein is CASSELEYGNTIYF. The CDR3 nucleotides read TGTGCCAGCAGCGAGTTGGAATATGGAAACACCATATATTTT. This sequence joins TRBV5-6 and TRBJ1-3; D call uncertain. The germline V and J ends were trimmed by 4 bases and 3 bases, with 11 bases remaining between them. The CDR3 contains 14 residues. The V gene's germline CDR1 is SGHDT and CDR2 YYEEEE.

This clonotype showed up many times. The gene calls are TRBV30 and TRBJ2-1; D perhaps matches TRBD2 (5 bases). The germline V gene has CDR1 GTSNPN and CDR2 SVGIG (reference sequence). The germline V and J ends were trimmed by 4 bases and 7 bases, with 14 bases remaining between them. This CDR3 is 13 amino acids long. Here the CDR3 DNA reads TGTGCCTGGATTTTTAGCACGGGAAATGAGCAGTTCTTC. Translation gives CAWIFSTGNEQFF.

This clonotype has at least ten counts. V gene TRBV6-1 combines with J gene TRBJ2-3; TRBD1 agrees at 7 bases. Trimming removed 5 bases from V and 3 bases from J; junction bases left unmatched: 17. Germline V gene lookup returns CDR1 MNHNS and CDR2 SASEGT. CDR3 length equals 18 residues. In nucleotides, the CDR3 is TGTGCCAGCAGTCTATTCTCCGGGACAGAGATTGGGACAGATACGCAGTATTTT. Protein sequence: CASSLFSGTEIGTDTQYF.

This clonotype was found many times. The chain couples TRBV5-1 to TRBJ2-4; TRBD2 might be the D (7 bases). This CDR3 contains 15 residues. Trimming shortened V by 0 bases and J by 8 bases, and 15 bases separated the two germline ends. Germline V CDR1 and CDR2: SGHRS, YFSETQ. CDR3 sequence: CASSLAGGPGHIQYF. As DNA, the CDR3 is TGCGCCAGCAGCTTGGCCGGGGGGCCAGGGCACATTCAGTACTTC.

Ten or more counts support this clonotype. In DNA form, the CDR3 reads TGTGCCAGCAGGCCCCGACAGGGACTTGATTACGGCTACACCTTC. Translated: CASRPRQGLDYGYTF. The chain carries TRBV6-1 and TRBJ1-2; 7 bases fit TRBD1. V shed 6 bases, J shed 8 bases, and the junction held 15 bases outside the gene matches. The CDR3 is 15 amino acids. The germline CDR1 and CDR2 sequences are MNHNS and SASEGT.

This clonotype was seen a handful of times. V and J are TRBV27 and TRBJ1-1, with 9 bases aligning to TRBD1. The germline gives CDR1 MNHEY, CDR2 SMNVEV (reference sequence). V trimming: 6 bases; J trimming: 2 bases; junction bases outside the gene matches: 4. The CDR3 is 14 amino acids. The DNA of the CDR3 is TGTGCCAGCAGGAATACAGGGGGCAACACTGAAGCTTTCTTT. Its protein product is CASRNTGGNTEAFF.

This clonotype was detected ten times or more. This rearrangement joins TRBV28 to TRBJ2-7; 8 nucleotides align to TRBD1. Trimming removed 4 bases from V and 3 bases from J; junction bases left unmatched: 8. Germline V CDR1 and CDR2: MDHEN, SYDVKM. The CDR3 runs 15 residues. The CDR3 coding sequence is TGTGCCAGCAGTTCTCCAGGGGGCGAGGGCTACGAGCAGTACTTC. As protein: CASSSPGGEGYEQYF.

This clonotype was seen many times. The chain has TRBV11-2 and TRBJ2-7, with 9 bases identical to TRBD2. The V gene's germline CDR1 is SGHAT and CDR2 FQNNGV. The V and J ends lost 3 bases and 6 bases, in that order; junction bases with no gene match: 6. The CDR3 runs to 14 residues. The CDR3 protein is CASSFQAGGSEQYF. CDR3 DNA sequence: TGTGCCAGCAGCTTTCAAGCGGGGGGTTCCGAGCAGTACTTC.

CDR3 residues: CSVEGVGGVYGYTF. The DNA of the CDR3 is TGCAGCGTTGAGGGGGTAGGGGGCGTCTATGGCTACACCTTC. V and J are TRBV29-1 and TRBJ1-2; 7 bases match TRBD1. After removal of 3 bases from V and 4 bases from J, the junction contained 8 bases not matched to a gene. Germline V lookup: CDR1 SQVTM, CDR2 ANQGSEA. The CDR3 has 14 residues.

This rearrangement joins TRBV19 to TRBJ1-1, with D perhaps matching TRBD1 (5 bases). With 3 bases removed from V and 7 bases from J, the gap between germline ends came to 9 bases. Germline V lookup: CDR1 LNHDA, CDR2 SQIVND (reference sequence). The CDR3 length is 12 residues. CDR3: CASSIWGGEAFF. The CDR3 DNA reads TGTGCCAGTAGTATCTGGGGGGGTGAAGCTTTCTTT. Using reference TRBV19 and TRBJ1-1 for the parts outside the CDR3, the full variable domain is DGGITQSPKYLFRKEGQNVTLSCEQNLNHDAMYWYRQDPGQGLRLIYYSQIVNDFQKGDIAEGYSVSREKKESFPLTVTSAQKNPTAFYLCASSIWGGEAFFGQGTRLTVV.

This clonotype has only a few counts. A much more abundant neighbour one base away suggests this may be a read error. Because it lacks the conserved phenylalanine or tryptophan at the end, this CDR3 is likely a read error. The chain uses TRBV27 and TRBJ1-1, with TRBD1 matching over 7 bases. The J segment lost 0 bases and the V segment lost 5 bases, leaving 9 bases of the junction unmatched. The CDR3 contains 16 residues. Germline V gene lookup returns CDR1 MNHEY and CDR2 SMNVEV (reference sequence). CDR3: CASSPRQGRMNTEAFL. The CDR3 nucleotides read TGTGCCAGCAGTCCCCGACAGGGTAGGATGAACACTGAAGCTTTCCTT.

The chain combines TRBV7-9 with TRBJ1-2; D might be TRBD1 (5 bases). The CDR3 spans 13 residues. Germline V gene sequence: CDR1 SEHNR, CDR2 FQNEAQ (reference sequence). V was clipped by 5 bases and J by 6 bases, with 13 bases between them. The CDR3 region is CASSPGAGHGYTF. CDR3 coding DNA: TGTGCCAGCAGCCCTGGGGCAGGTCATGGCTACACCTTC. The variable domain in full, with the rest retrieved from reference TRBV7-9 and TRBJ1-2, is DTGVSQNPRHKITKRGQNVTFRCDPISEHNRLYWYRQTLGQGPEFLTYFQNEAQLEKSRLLSDRFSAERPKGSFSTLEIQRTEQGDSAMYLCASSPGAGHGYTFGSGTRLTVV.

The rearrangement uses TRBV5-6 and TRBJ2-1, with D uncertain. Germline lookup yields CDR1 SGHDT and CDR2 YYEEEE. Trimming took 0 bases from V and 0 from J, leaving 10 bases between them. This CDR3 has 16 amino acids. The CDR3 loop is CASSLAPADSYNEQFF. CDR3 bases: TGTGCCAGCAGCTTGGCACCGGCGGACTCCTACAATGAGCAGTTCTTC. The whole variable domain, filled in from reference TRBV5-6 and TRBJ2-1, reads DAGVTQSPTHLIKTRGQQVTLRCSPKSGHDTVSWYQQALGQGPQFIFQYYEEEERQRGNFPDRFSGHQFPNYSSELNVNALLLGDSALYLCASSLAPADSYNEQFFGPGTRLTVL.

This chain's CDR3 is CASRQGSGNTEAFF. The CDR3 region has the DNA TGTGCCAGCAGGCAGGGTTCTGGGAACACTGAAGCTTTCTTT. The chain carries TRBV7-3 and TRBJ1-1; tentatively, D is TRBD1 (5 bases). This CDR3 is built from 14 residues. Per germline, CDR1 SGHTA and CDR2 FQGTGA. V was trimmed by 6 bases and J by 1 base, leaving 12 bases between them.

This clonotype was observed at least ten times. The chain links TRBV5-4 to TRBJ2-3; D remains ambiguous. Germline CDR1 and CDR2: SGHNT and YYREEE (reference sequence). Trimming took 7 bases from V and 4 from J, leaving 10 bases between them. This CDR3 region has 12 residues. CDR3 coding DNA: TGTGCCAGCCACGTTGGCGCAGATACGCAGTATTTT. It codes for CASHVGADTQYF.

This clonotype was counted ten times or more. CDR3 sequence (DNA): TGTGCCAGCAGCTTGGGCCCAGGGGTCGTGTTCTTC. This gives the protein CASSLGPGVVFF. The V gene is TRBV7-8, the J gene TRBJ2-1, with D possibly being TRBD1 (6 bases). Germline CDR1 SGHVS, CDR2 FQNEAQ. Trimming took off 3 bases at V and 15 bases at J, with 15 bases between the two ends. CDR3 length: 12 residues.